Listed below are T cell receptor beta chains from one sample, sequenced in a study of vaccination and CD4 T cells after COVID-19. Which antigens these TCRs recognize remains unknown. Each CDR3 protein is one row after TCRdb ran MiXCR on the PCR reads. The table records over 9,500 distinct CDR3 sequences, more than 70% of them present only once. The sequenced material came from CD4+ T cells from blood, cultured in vitro. These TCRs come from a human donor who had recovered from COVID-19. CDR3s include the opening cysteine and the closing phenylalanine or tryptophan. The D gene is left open where the match is weak. Rows give clone size only sometimes, using once, few, many, or a class for an expanded clone.

V gene	clone size	J gene	D gene	CDR3 protein	CDR3 DNA
TRBV7-9	-	TRBJ2-5	TRBD1	CASSFGTGGSETQYF	TGTGCCAGCAGCTTTGGGACAGGGGGGTCCGAGACCCAGTACTTC
TRBV20-1	-	TRBJ2-3	TRBD1	CSAPSGKGARVTDTQYF	TGCAGTGCTCCCTCGGGTAAGGGGGCAAGAGTAACAGATACGCAGTATTTT
TRBV6-1	few	TRBJ1-2	-	CASGLLIQGVSGYTF	TGTGCCAGCGGCCTGCTCATTCAAGGGGTTAGCGGCTACACCTTC
TRBV28	-	TRBJ2-1	TRBD2	CASSLILAGNYNEQFF	TGTGCCAGCAGTTTGATACTAGCGGGGAACTACAATGAGCAGTTCTTC
TRBV12-3/TRBV12-4	medium-sized	TRBJ2-3	-	CASSLKAGRGDTQYF	TGTGCCAGCAGTTTAAAAGCGGGCCGGGGGGATACGCAGTATTTT
TRBV6-4	medium-sized	TRBJ2-3	TRBD2	CASSPPGGTQYF	TGTGCCAGCAGTCCCCCCGGGGGGACGCAGTATTTT
TRBV6-5	once	TRBJ2-7	-	CASSYSNRVSYEQYF	TGTGCCAGCAGTTACTCGAACAGGGTGTCCTACGAGCAGTACTTC
TRBV3-1	-	TRBJ2-3	-	CASSQGLSSPRGLGHTQYF	TGTGCCAGCAGCCAAGGTCTCTCATCCCCTAGAGGCCTCGGACATACGCAGTATTTT
TRBV12-3/TRBV12-4	-	TRBJ1-6	TRBD1	CASSLSGTGPDSPLHF	TGTGCCAGCAGTTTGTCTGGGACAGGGCCGGATTCACCCCTCCACTTT
TRBV5-4	-	TRBJ1-4	-	CASSVSTGSNEKLFF	TGTGCCAGCAGCGTATCGACAGGCTCTAATGAAAAACTGTTTTTT
TRBV24-1	-	TRBJ2-3	-	CATSDSHRAKSEYF	TGTGCCACCAGTGATTCGCACAGGGCTAAGTCGGAGTATTTT
TRBV20-1	once	TRBJ1-1	-	CSASQTPNTEAFF	TGCAGTGCTAGCCAGACACCGAACACTGAAGCTTTCTTT
TRBV20-1	-	TRBJ1-5	-	CSARDVRGNQPQHF	TGCAGTGCTAGAGATGTAAGGGGCAATCAGCCCCAGCATTTT
TRBV6-5	-	TRBJ2-7	TRBD1	CASSYSRQGAYEQYF	TGTGCCAGCAGTTACTCGAGACAGGGGGCCTACGAGCAGTACTTC
TRBV11-3	-	TRBJ1-4	-	CASSRQWGSEKLFF	TGTGCCAGCAGCCGACAGTGGGGATCTGAAAAACTGTTTTTT
TRBV6-5	-	TRBJ1-3	-	CASSYPGTESRNTIYF	TGTGCCAGCAGTTACCCGGGGACCGAGAGTAGAAACACCATATATTTT
TRBV10-3	-	TRBJ1-2	TRBD1	CAISDGQGYGYTF	TGTGCCATCAGTGATGGACAGGGCTATGGCTACACCTTC
TRBV20-1	few	TRBJ1-6	-	CSARGGSSYNSPLHF	TGCAGTGCTAGAGGTGGGAGCTCCTATAATTCACCCCTCCACTTT